The source of this T cell receptor (beta chain) is a study of graft-versus-host responses after intestinal transplantation. Measured with immunoSEQ multiplex PCR; TCRdb has only the in-frame clones, and not every one. The sample lists 35,000 to 40,000 clones; around 94% were seen once. This CDR3 spans 17 amino acids. Trimming took 3 bases from V and 7 from J; bases not matched to a gene: 16. The chain joins TRBV5-3 to TRBJ1-5, with TRBD1 matching over 7 bases. TRBV5-3 is sorted into the ORF group, with uncertain function. This clonotype was obtained from a human patient who received an intestinal transplant, so some T cells may come from the graft donor. This material consisted of PBMCs, taken 16 days after intestinal transplant. CDR3 nucleotide sequence: TGTGCCAGAAGCTCCCAAATAAAAGACAGGGTGAACCAGCCCCAGCATTTT. Protein: CARSSQIKDRVNQPQHF.